The rows below give T cell receptor beta chains drawn from one sample of a study of blood T cell repertoires in COVID-19. Data came from immunoSEQ multiplex PCR; TCRdb stores just in-frame clones and leaves some out. The sample contains more than 100,000 clones, about 91% of which appear only once. Specimen: peripheral blood. Every receptor here comes from a woman aged 50 to 60 with active or convalescent COVID-19. Both conserved end residues are part of each CDR3. Fields, in order: clone size, J gene, V gene, D gene, CDR3 DNA, CDR3 protein. The D gene is left open where the match is weak. Clone size, where shown, is once, few, many, or a class for clones that have expanded.

few,TRBJ1-5,TRBV18,.,TGTGCCAGCTCACTAGACAGGTGGGGAAATCAGCCCCAGCATTTT,CASSLDRWGNQPQHF
.,TRBJ1-3,TRBV7-2,.,TGTGCCAGCAGTAATCTGGGAAACACCATATATTTT,CASSNLGNTIYF
.,TRBJ2-2,TRBV5-1,.,TGCGCCAGCAGCCTAGCTTATGGGCTGACGAACACCGGGGAGCTGTTTTTT,CASSLAYGLTNTGELFF
.,TRBJ1-4,TRBV12-3/TRBV12-4,.,TGTGCCAGCAGTTTCGCCAGGGATGAAAAACTGTTTTTT,CASSFARDEKLFF
.,TRBJ2-6,TRBV7-3,TRBD1,TGTGCCAGCAGCCCCTACAGGGGTTCGGGGTCTGGGGCCAACGTCCTGACTTTC,CASSPYRGSGSGANVLTF
.,TRBJ2-7,TRBV7-3,.,TGTGCCAGCAGCTCCCCTTCCCGGTACGGGAGCTACGAGCAGTACTTC,CASSSPSRYGSYEQYF
few,TRBJ2-5,TRBV7-2,.,TGTGCCAGCAGCTTGGCAGAGACCCAGTACTTC,CASSLAETQYF
few,TRBJ1-5,TRBV9,.,TGTGCCAGCACCCAGAGGCAGGGGCGTCGGGACCCCGTCAATCAGCCCCAGCATTTT,CASTQRQGRRDPVNQPQHF
.,TRBJ1-2,TRBV13,.,TGTGCCAGCAGCTTATTCAGGACTATCTATGGCTACACCTTC,CASSLFRTIYGYTF
.,TRBJ1-2,TRBV6-6,.,TGTGCCAGCAGAGAAGGGGGTTTCGAGGGCTACACCTTC,CASREGGFEGYTF
.,TRBJ2-5,TRBV6-5,.,TGTGCCAGCAGTTCAGACCTAGCTGAAGAGACCCAGTACTTC,CASSSDLAEETQYF
.,TRBJ2-2,TRBV11-2,.,TGTGCCAGCAGCGGGCGACAGATACCGAACACCGGGGAGCTGTTTTTT,CASSGRQIPNTGELFF
.,TRBJ2-1,TRBV7-8,TRBD2,TGTGCCAGCAGCCCGACTATAGGGACTAGTTACGCTATTCCCCAGCTTTACAATGAGCAGTTCTTC,CASSPTIGTSYAIPQLYNEQFF
.,TRBJ1-2,TRBV10-3,.,TGTGCCATCAGTGCTCTCGAAGGAGTTGATGGCTACACCTTC,CAISALEGVDGYTF
.,TRBJ2-5,TRBV24-1,TRBD2,TGTGCCACCAGTGATGGACTAGCGGGAGAAGAGACCCAGTACTTC,CATSDGLAGEETQYF
.,TRBJ2-7,TRBV27,TRBD1,TGTGCCAGCAGTCCCGGGACAGGGGACTACGAGCAGTACTTC,CASSPGTGDYEQYF
.,TRBJ2-7,TRBV19,.,TGTGCCAGTAGTCGCGCAGGGGTCCCCTACGAGCAGTACTTC,CASSRAGVPYEQYF
.,TRBJ2-5,TRBV9,TRBD1,TGTGCCAGCAGCGCCCCCTCGACAGGGCGGCAAGAGACCCAGTACTTC,CASSAPSTGRQETQYF
.,TRBJ1-4,TRBV25-1,.,TGTGCCAGCAGTACTCGAGGGGGGGCGTATGAAAAACTGTTTTTT,CASSTRGGAYEKLFF
.,TRBJ1-5,TRBV27,.,TGTGCCAGCAGTCCCCTACTTGGGAGGGGTGAGCCCCAGCATTTT,CASSPLLGRGEPQHF
.,TRBJ1-2,TRBV20-1,.,TGCAGTGCTAGTCCTTACACAGAACTCTATGGCTACACCTTC,CSASPYTELYGYTF
.,TRBJ2-7,TRBV7-9,TRBD2,TGTGCCAGCAGCTTAACAGCGGGAGGGGGCTACGAGCAGTACTTC,CASSLTAGGGYEQYF
once,TRBJ2-1,TRBV5-1,.,TGCGCCAGCAGCCCGGGAGACTTCTCTTCCTACAATGAGCAGTTCTTC,CASSPGDFSSYNEQFF
.,TRBJ2-7,TRBV28,TRBD2,TGTGCCAGTCGCCCTAGCGGGTACCCCTACGAGCAGTACTTC,CASRPSGYPYEQYF
.,TRBJ2-1,TRBV7-3,.,TGTGCCAGCAGCTTAACCAGGGACTCCTACAATGAGCAGTTCTTC,CASSLTRDSYNEQFF
.,TRBJ2-3,TRBV6-6,TRBD2,TGTGCCAGCAGTTACGGGAGGGCCCTAGATACGCAGTATTTT,CASSYGRALDTQYF